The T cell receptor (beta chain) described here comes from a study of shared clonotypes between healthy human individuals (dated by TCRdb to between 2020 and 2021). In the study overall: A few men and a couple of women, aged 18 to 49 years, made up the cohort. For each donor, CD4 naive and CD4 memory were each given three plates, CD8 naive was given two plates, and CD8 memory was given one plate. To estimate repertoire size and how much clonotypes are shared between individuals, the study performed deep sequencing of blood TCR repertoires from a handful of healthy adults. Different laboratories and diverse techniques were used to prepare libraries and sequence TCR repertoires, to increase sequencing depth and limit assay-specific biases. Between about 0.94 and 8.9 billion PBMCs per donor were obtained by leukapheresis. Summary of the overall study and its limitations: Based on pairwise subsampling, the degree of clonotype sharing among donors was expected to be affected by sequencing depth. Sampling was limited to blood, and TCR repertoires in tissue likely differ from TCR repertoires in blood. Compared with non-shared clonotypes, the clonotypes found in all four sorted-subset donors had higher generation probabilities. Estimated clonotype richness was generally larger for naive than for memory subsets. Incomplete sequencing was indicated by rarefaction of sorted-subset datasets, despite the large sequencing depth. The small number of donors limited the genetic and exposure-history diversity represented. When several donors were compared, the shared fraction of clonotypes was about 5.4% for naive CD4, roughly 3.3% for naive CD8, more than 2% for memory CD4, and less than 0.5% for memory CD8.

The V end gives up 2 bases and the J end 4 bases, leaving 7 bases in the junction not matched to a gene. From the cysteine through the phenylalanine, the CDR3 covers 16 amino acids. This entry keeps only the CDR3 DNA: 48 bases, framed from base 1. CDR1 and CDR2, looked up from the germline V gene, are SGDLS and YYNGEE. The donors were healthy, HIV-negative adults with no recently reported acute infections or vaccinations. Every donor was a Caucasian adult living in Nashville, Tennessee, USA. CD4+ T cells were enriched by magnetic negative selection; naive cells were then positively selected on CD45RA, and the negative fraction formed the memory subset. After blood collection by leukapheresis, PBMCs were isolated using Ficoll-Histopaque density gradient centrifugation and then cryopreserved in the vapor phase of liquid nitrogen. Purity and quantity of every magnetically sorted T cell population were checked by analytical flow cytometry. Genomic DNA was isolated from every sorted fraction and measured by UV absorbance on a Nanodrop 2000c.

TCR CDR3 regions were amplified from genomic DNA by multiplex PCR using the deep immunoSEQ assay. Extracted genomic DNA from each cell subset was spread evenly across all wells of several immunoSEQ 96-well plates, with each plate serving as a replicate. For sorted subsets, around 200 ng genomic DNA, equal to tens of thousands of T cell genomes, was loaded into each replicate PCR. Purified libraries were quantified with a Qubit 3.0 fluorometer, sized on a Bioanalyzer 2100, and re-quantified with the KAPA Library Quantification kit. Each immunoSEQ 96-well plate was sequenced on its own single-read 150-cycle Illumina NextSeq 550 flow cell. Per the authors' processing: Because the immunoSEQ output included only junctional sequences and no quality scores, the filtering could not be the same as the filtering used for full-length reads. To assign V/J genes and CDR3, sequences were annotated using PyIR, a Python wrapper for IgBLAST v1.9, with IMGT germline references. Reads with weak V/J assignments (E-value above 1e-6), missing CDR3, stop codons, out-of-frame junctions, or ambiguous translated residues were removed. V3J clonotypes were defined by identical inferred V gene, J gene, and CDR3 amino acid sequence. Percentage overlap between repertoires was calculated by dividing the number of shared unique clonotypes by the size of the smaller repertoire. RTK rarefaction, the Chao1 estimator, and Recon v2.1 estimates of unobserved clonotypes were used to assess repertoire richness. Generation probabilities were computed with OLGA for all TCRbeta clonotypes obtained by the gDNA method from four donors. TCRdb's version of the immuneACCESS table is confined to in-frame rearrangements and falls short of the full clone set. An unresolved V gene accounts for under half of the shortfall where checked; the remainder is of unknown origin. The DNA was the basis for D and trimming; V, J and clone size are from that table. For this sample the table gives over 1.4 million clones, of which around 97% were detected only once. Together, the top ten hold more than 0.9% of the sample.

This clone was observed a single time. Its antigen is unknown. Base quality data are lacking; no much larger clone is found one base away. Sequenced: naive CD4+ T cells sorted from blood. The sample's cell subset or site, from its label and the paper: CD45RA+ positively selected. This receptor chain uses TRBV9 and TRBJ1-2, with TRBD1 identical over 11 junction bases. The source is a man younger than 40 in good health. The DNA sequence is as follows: TGTGCCAGCAGCGTGGACAGGGGGCGCGGATTCTATGGCTACACCTTC. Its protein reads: CASSVDRGRGFYGYTF.